This T cell receptor (beta chain) derives from a study of T cell repertoires in cytomegalovirus infection. In the study overall: Public TCR beta signature analysis indicated the presence of both CMV infection and matching HLA type.

TCRdb passed the reads through MiXCR, listing each CDR3 protein once. The sample records some 300,000 distinct CDR3 sequences, 17% being singletons. Trimming took off 0 bases at V and 7 bases at J, with 9 bases between the two ends. The CDR3 sequence is 13 residues long. Germline values: CDR1 MNHEY, CDR2 SVGAGI. This clonotype was recorded at least ten times. Antigen: not known. General study findings and limits: HLA-C-restricted CMV-specific TCR beta clonotypes prevailed in the ex vivo response. CMV carriers with the relevant HLA were identified by cumulative public TCR beta family frequency.

Sequenced material: PBMCs. The chain is built from TRBV6-5 and TRBJ1-1, with D unclear. The sequence was collected from a human donor in good health (CMV status not recorded). Some clones in this sample may be carry-over from other donors' samples. The chain's CDR3 is CASSYSTSGEAFF. As DNA, the CDR3 is TGTGCCAGCAGTTACTCAACTAGTGGTGAAGCTTTCTTT.